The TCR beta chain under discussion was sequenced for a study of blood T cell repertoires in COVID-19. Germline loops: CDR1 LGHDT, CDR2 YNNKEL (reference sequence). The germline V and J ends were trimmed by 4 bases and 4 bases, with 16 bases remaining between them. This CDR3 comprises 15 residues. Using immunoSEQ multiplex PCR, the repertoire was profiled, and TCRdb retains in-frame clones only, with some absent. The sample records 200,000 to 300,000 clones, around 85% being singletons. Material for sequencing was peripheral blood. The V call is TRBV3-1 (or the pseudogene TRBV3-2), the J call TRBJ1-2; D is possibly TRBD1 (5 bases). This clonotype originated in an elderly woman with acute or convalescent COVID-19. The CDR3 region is CASSPPEGAVYGYTF. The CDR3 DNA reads TGTGCCAGCAGCCCACCGGAAGGGGCAGTCTATGGCTACACCTTC.